The sequence of this T cell receptor beta chain was determined in a study of blood T cell repertoires in COVID-19. The overall study: Samples came from the United States, Italy and Spain, spanning acute and convalescent COVID-19.

This CDR3 has 16 amino acids. The V gene lost 2 bases and the J gene lost 2 bases, with 12 bases spanning the gap. Germline CDR1 SGHAT, CDR2 FQNNGV. Libraries were prepared by immunoSEQ multiplex PCR; TCRdb keeps only in-frame clonotypes and omits some of them. The repertoire holds 150,000 to 200,000 clones, with over 75% as singletons. Sample: peripheral blood. The chain has TRBV11-2 and TRBJ2-2; D is possibly TRBD2 (6 bases). The sequence derives from a man aged 60 to 69 who had recovered from COVID-19. Here the CDR3 reads CASSLIGGGNTGELFF. In DNA form, the CDR3 reads TGTGCCAGCAGCTTAATCGGGGGAGGAAACACCGGGGAGCTGTTTTTT.